One sample yielded the 8 T cell receptor beta chains listed below, sequenced in a study of patients and donors after allogeneic stem cell transplantation. TCRdb re-analysed the RT-PCR reads in MiXCR, keeping a single row per CDR3 protein. The data show around 160,000 distinct CDR3 sequences, approximately 28% seen once. Sequencing was performed on blood, either unsorted or a sorted T cell fraction (not recorded which). The source of these receptors is a human donor who was either an allogeneic HSCT recipient or a stem cell or donor lymphocyte infusion donor (not recorded which). It is not recorded whose cells these are; they may come from a transplant donor.

CDR3 DNA: TGTGCCAGCAGTTTAATAGGGGGCCAGGGGGATACGCAGTATTTT. Protein sequence: CASSLIGGQGDTQYF. J is TRBJ2-3 and V is TRBV27; the match to TRBD1 covers 7 bases. From germline, CDR1 is MNHEY and CDR2 SMNVEV (reference sequence). The V segment lost 2 bases and the J segment 6 bases; nucleotides outside the gene matches: 8. The CDR3 covers 15 residues.

In its sample, this clonotype was seen many times. The chain links TRBV5-1 to TRBJ1-1; TRBD1 might be the D (5 bases). Trimming pared 0 bases from V and 5 bases from J, leaving 8 bases between. This CDR3 spans 13 amino acids. The germline gives CDR1 SGHRS, CDR2 YFSETQ. The CDR3 spells CASSLEGRTEAFF. The CDR3 DNA is TGCGCCAGCAGCTTGGAGGGACGGACTGAAGCTTTCTTT.

This clonotype was counted between two and nine times. The chain recombines TRBV5-5 with TRBJ1-5, with 8 bases fitting TRBD1. Trimming removed 4 bases from V and 0 bases from J; junction bases left unmatched: 3. Looked up from germline, CDR1 is SGHKS and CDR2 is YYEKEE (reference sequence). The CDR3 covers 15 residues. CDR3 residues: CASSPTGDSNQPQHF. Written as DNA, the CDR3 is TGTGCCAGCAGCCCGACAGGGGATAGCAATCAGCCCCAGCATTTT.

This clonotype appeared a few times. The V and J genes are TRBV7-9 and TRBJ1-2, with D possibly matching TRBD1 (5 bases). Germline CDR1 and CDR2: SEHNR and FQNEAQ (reference sequence). Trimming stripped 4 bases from V and 4 bases from J, with 19 bases between. The length of the CDR3 is 16 residues. This CDR3 is CASSSLGVRAGYGYTF. CDR3 DNA: TGTGCCAGCAGCTCTTTGGGGGTCAGGGCTGGCTATGGCTACACCTTC.

With regard to this clonotype: The junction and the germline gene differ at one end; a read error may be behind it. The chain has TRBV7-2 and TRBJ2-5; D is ambiguous. This CDR3 has 14 residues. Germline V CDR1 and CDR2: SGHTA, FQGNSA. CDR3 coding DNA: TGTGCCAGCAGCTTCTTCACACGGCAAGGGACCCAGTACTTC. Translating it yields CASSFFTRQGTQYF. Based on the CDR3 plus reference TRBV7-2 and TRBJ2-5, the full variable domain is GAGVSQSPSNKVTEKGKDVELRCDPISGHTALYWYRQSLGQGLEFLIYFQGNSAPDKSGLPSDRFSAERTGGSVSTLTIQRTQQEDSAVYLCASSFFTRQGTQYFGPGTRLLVL.

This chain connects TRBV20-1 to TRBJ1-3; 8 bases are shared with TRBD1. Germline CDR1 reads DFQATT; CDR2 reads SNEGSKA (reference sequence). CDR3 size: 14 residues. V was clipped by 4 bases and J by 0 bases; unmatched bases: 2. The chain's CDR3 is CSATGGSSGNTIYF. The CDR3 DNA reads as TGCAGTGCTACAGGGGGCTCCTCTGGAAACACCATATATTTT.

In its sample, this clonotype was seen a few times. V gene TRBV5-1 combines with J gene TRBJ2-3; 11 nucleotides line up with TRBD2. This CDR3 comprises 16 residues. V lost 4 bases, J lost 4 bases, and 8 bases stayed unmatched. Germline CDR1 reads SGHRS; CDR2 reads YFSETQ. The CDR3 coding sequence is TGCGCCAGCAGCGCCCTACTAGCGGGAGCCCCAGATACGCAGTATTTT. It is translated as CASSALLAGAPDTQYF.

This clonotype was detected only a few times. The gene calls are TRBV6-5 and TRBJ1-2, with D possibly TRBD1 on 6 matching bases. Germline CDR1 reads MNHEY; CDR2 reads SVGAGI. The CDR3 sequence is 14 residues long. V gave up 6 bases and J gave up 4 bases, with 15 bases separating them. This CDR3 reads CASSPMDRPYGYTF. For the CDR3, the DNA is TGTGCCAGCAGCCCCATGGACAGACCCTATGGCTACACCTTC.